The source of this T cell receptor beta chain is a study of blood T cells in healthy people across ages. Germline loops: CDR1 SQVTM, CDR2 ANQGSEA. The CDR3 runs to 11 residues. V lost 5 bases, J lost 1 base, and 5 bases lay in between. This clonotype was seen only a few times. No antigen is known for it. Extractions gave at least 5.5 micrograms of total RNA per sample. Then a second PCR, running about 7 to 11 cycles, was carried out with a sample-barcoded 5' primer and a J-beta primer mix. MiXCR, applied by TCRdb to the 5' RACE reads, yields one record per CDR3 protein. The data show roughly 1,100,000 distinct CDR3 sequences, approximately 25% seen once. Findings and caveats of the study: Per million T cells, TCR beta diversity dropped about linearly as age rose.

This same sample was also taken into another study, of T cells of mothers and their children.

Sequencing was performed on blood. The J gene is TRBJ2-5, the V gene TRBV29-1; D is unresolved. The TCR sequence derives from a girl aged 2 to 10 in good health. The CDR3 reads CSVIIQETQYF. In DNA, the CDR3 is TGCAGCGTTATTATCCAAGAGACCCAGTACTTC.